The following is a TCR beta chain sequence with its context. Germline is not matched at one junction end, which may reflect a read error. The sample is drawn from a study of cytomegalovirus exposure and HLA in healthy donors. The PCR used 60 Vbeta and 13 Jbeta primers. The data were produced by immunoSEQ multiplex PCR, yet TCRdb's version contains in-frame clones alone and is incomplete. This sample has 90,000 to 110,000 clones, with 65% to 90% found just once. The germline V gene encodes CDR1 SEHNR and CDR2 FQNEAQ (reference sequence). The CDR3 runs to 16 residues. The TCR was taken from a young man in good health and CMV-seropositive. What was sequenced was PBMCs. The chain links TRBV7-9 to TRBJ1-1; TRBD1 matches at 8 bases. The chain's CDR3 is CSSTGGRTTGDTEAFF. CDR3 bases: TGTTCCAGCACCGGGGGGAGAACGACAGGGGACACTGAAGCTTTCTTT.